This TCR beta chain emerged from a study of T cell responses to AZD1222 COVID-19 vaccine. The CDR3 covers 14 residues. J was trimmed by 7 bases and V by 1 base; bases with no gene match: 4. From germline, CDR1 is SGHTA and CDR2 FQGNSA. Study conclusions and caveats: Sampling that yielded the repertoires occurred only after the peak T cell response.

Concerning this clone itself: Its cognate antigen is unknown.

Here immunoSEQ multiplex PCR was the method, and the copy in TCRdb shows in-frame clones only, minus some. Here the sample spans around 130,000 clones, more than 90% being singletons. This chain links TRBV7-2 with TRBJ2-7; TRBD2 aligns across 10 bases. This clonotype was obtained from an adult who received the AZD1222 COVID-19 vaccine. The specimen comprised peripheral blood, sampled 28 days after the second AZD1222 dose. The CDR3: CASSLVLAGVEQYF. The DNA for the CDR3 is TGTGCCAGCAGCTTAGTGCTAGCGGGAGTTGAGCAGTACTTC.